This T cell receptor beta chain was recovered during a study of CXCR3-negative and CXCR3-positive naive CD8 T cells. On the study more broadly: Cumulative TRB read yield was 120 million to 150 million, averaging about 1.5 +/- 0.3 million per library. Overall study results and limits: The study found more hydrophobic TRB CDR3s in CXCR3-positive naive cells than in CXCR3-negative naive cells. Naive CXCR3-positive and CXCR3-negative cells shared TRBV-TRBJ usage; memory cells diverged. Diversity was high in both naive subsets and much lower in memory cells.

Points on this clonotype: What it binds is unknown.

CD45RO-CCR7+CD27+CD95- was the phenotype of naive CD8+ T cells. CDR3 size: 15 residues. Germline CDR1 LGHNA, CDR2 YNFKEQ. UMI-labeled 5' RACE yielded the TRB cDNA libraries. From the 5' RACE reads, TCRdb lists one entry per CDR3 protein and no DNA. The sample yields roughly 140,000 distinct CDR3 sequences, of which the top ten take up 0.25% to 0.35%. This clonotype was obtained from a human donor in good health. Some clones in this sample may be carry-over from other donors' samples. The sequenced sample was naive CXCR3+ CD8+ T cells from blood. Subset described: CD45RO-CCR7+CD27+CD95- naive CD8+ T cells expressing CXCR3 (TNR3+). The V gene is TRBV4-2, the J gene TRBJ2-7; without DNA, the TCRdb call of TRBD1 cannot be checked. CDR3 protein: CASSPGGTYTYEQYF.